This T cell receptor (beta chain) originates from a study of blood T cell repertoires in COVID-19 (dated by TCRdb to the early 2020s). At the level of the whole study: Samples covering the acute and convalescent phases of COVID-19 were provided by collaborators in the United States, Italy and Spain. HLA class I and class II types, where available, came from metadata supplied by the sample provider rather than from assay-based typing. The repertoires were released in a freely available public database meant as a resource for research on the immune response to SARS-CoV-2. Sample metadata almost always included a de-identified subject ID, COVID-19 status, age in years and sex. The samples were drawn from two sources: the first 160 participants of the ongoing ImmuneRACE study, and over 950 subjects contributed by 6 global collaborators. The prospective study material was composed of cDNA or gDNA derived from T cells, B-cell-depleted T cells, or PBMCs. Subjects who had been exposed to COVID-19, were actively infected with it, or had recovered from it provided the deeply sampled blood TCRbeta repertoires that made up the dataset. General conclusions and limits of the study: How much clinical and demographic metadata was included differed by source and by participant, and the metadata was provided uncurated.

One collaborating source in Seattle enrolled patients while the patients were actively infected and followed the patients over time throughout the course of disease. The collaborating institutions used their own protocols to collect whole blood in K2EDTA tubes. For TCRbeta analysis, collaborators shipped samples in one of three forms: frozen whole blood, isolated PBMCs, or DNA extracted from either of those sample types. TCRbeta CDR3 regions were amplified from genomic DNA using the immunoSEQ Assay, a bias-controlled multiplex PCR. Per the source publication's procedure: The number of nucleated cells in each sample was estimated by amplification of reference gene primers within the assay. Sequence reads were collapsed and filtered to measure the absolute abundance of every unique TCRbeta CDR3 rearrangement. Productive Simpson clonality was computed per sample as the square root of Simpson's diversity index over productive rearrangements. TCRdb limited this immuneACCESS table to in-frame rearrangements with V and J called. A share of clones is missing; checked studies link under half to unresolved V genes, and the rest is unexplained. V and J calls and clone size are given by that table; D and trimming were obtained from the DNA. This sample comprises 100,000 to 150,000 clones, around 89% of them detected only once. In total, the top ten clones hold around 4.5% of the sample.

For this clone: Its antigen is currently not known. No base quality information exists; no much larger clone differs at one position.

V is trimmed back by 5 bases and J by 7 bases, and the junction contains 7 bases that no gene match accounts for. The germline V gene encodes CDR1 MNHEY and CDR2 SVGAGI. The CDR3 numbers 15 residues from cysteine through phenylalanine. Just the 45-base CDR3 DNA is kept, in frame starting at base 1. The sequence is built from TRBV6-5 and TRBJ1-6; 8 of the junction bases match TRBD1. The sequencing input was peripheral blood. This clonotype originated in a man aged 55 to 70 with COVID-19, enrolled during active disease. The CDR3 corresponds to CASSPRTGINSPLHF. The base sequence is TGTGCCAGCAGTCCACGGACAGGGATCAATTCACCCCTCCACTTT.